The 32 T cell receptor beta chains presented below share a single source sample, sequenced in a study of blood T cell repertoires in COVID-19. TCRdb's table, derived via immunoSEQ multiplex PCR, lists solely in-frame clones and lacks some. The table shows 250,000 or so clones, with around 83% occurring only once. Sequencing was carried out using peripheral blood. Receptors were obtained from a man aged 25-40 years who had recovered from COVID-19.

The chain has TRBV7-8 and TRBJ1-6; TRBD1 matches at 7 bases. This CDR3 comprises 15 residues. From germline, CDR1 is SGHVS and CDR2 FQNEAQ. The junction had 13 bases not matched to a gene; V was cut back by 3 bases and J by 14 bases. The CDR3 DNA sequence: TGTGCCAGCAGCTTTGCCGGGACAGAGTGGGGGGCCCTCCACTTT. Translation gives CASSFAGTEWGALHF.

The V gene is TRBV9, the J gene TRBJ2-1, with D possibly being TRBD2 (5 bases). CDR3 length: 16 amino acids. Between the trimmed V and J ends, which lost 3 bases and 5 bases, there was a span of 18 bases. CDR1 SGDLS and CDR2 YYNGEE come from the germline V gene. Here the CDR3 DNA reads TGTGCCAGCAGCGCCCTCCCCCTAGCCGGGGACAATGAGCAGTTCTTC. As protein: CASSALPLAGDNEQFF.

The CDR3 sequence: CASSPPASGGTDTQYF. The CDR3 nucleotides are TGTGCCAGCTCACCACCCGCCAGCGGGGGCACAGATACGCAGTATTTT. The chain uses TRBV18 and TRBJ2-3, with TRBD2 matching over 7 bases. The CDR3 is 16 amino acids. CDR1 and CDR2 from the germline V gene are KGHSH and LQKENI. The V segment lost 0 bases and the J segment 1 base; nucleotides outside the gene matches: 4.

The rearrangement joins TRBV5-3 to TRBJ1-5; D might be TRBD1 (6 bases). TRBV5-3 is an ORF; its function is uncertain. The CDR3 loop spans 18 amino acids. Trimming took 5 bases from V and 1 from J, leaving 22 bases between them. This chain's CDR3 is CARRSIHQTGLSNQPQHF. As DNA, the CDR3 is TGTGCCAGAAGATCAATCCATCAAACAGGGTTAAGCAATCAGCCCCAGCATTTT.

This clone was seen a single time. This chain links TRBV27 with TRBJ1-1; the match to TRBD1 covers 8 bases. Germline CDR1 and CDR2: MNHEY and SMNVEV (reference sequence). The CDR3 is 13 amino acids. Unmatched junction bases numbered 3, after V lost 4 bases and J lost 5 bases. The CDR3: CASSYRGGTEAFF. The CDR3 coding sequence is TGTGCCAGCAGTTACAGGGGGGGGACTGAAGCTTTCTTT.

The chain joins TRBV3-1 (or the pseudogene TRBV3-2) to TRBJ2-5; 13 nucleotides match TRBD2. The CDR3 contains 19 residues. The germline V gene has CDR1 LGHDT and CDR2 YNNKEL (reference sequence). V gave up 3 bases and J gave up 7 bases; unmatched junction bases: 17. CDR3 loop: CASSQATSGGANGLWTQYF. CDR3 coding DNA: TGTGCCAGCAGCCAGGCCACTAGCGGGGGGGCTAACGGATTATGGACCCAGTACTTC.

The chain uses TRBV7-3 and TRBJ2-2; perhaps TRBD1 as D (6 bases). V was pared by 1 base and J by 1 base, with 10 bases between. The CDR3 length is 16 residues. The germline CDR1 and CDR2 sequences are SGHTA and FQGTGA. CDR3 amino acids: CASSLMGAGNTGELFF. In DNA form, the CDR3 reads TGTGCCAGCAGCTTAATGGGGGCGGGGAACACCGGGGAGCTGTTTTTT.

The chain recombines TRBV12-5 with TRBJ2-2, with TRBD2 matching 7 bases. The V gene end was trimmed by 7 bases and the J gene end by 4 bases; junction bases not matched to a gene: 6. The CDR3 consists of 14 residues. Per germline, CDR1 LGHNT and CDR2 FRNRAP. The CDR3 sequence: CASALGGGTGELFF. As DNA, the CDR3 is TGTGCTAGTGCCCTGGGGGGGGGCACCGGGGAGCTGTTTTTT.

This chain links TRBV5-1 with TRBJ1-1, with D possibly matching TRBD1 (6 bases). CDR1 SGHRS and CDR2 YFSETQ come from the germline V gene. The CDR3 spans 14 residues. V gave up 5 bases and J gave up 1 base, with 12 bases separating them. The CDR3 DNA reads as TGCGCCAGCAGTGACAGGTCCTCGAACACTGAAGCTTTCTTT. Protein: CASSDRSSNTEAFF. Full variable domain (missing parts from reference TRBV5-1 and TRBJ1-1): KAGVTQTPRYLIKTRGQQVTLSCSPISGHRSVSWYQQTPGQGLQFLFEYFSETQRNKGNFPGRFSGRQFSNSRSEMNVSTLELGDSALYLCASSDRSSNTEAFFGQGTRLTVV.

The rearrangement uses TRBV6-5 and TRBJ1-6; 7 bases fit TRBD1. The CDR3 loop spans 14 amino acids. Looked up from germline, CDR1 is MNHEY and CDR2 is SVGAGI. V trimming: 10 bases; J trimming: 11 bases; junction bases outside the gene matches: 14. The DNA for the CDR3 is TGTGCCACCCATTGGATCACAGGGGCGCCACCCCTCCACTTT. Translation gives CATHWITGAPPLHF.

The sample holds a few counts of this clone. This sequence joins TRBV7-2 and TRBJ1-1, with TRBD1 as a possible D gene (5 bases). Germline V gene sequence: CDR1 SGHTA, CDR2 FQGNSA. The CDR3 is made up of 13 amino acids. V lost 3 bases to trimming and J lost 5 bases, with 10 bases between them. The CDR3 nucleotides read TGTGCCAGCAGCTTCGGGCAGGGTACTGAAGCTTTCTTT. This gives the protein CASSFGQGTEAFF.

About this clone itself: Different DNA sequences within this sample yield the same CDR3. This CDR3 reads CASSLDGDYGYTF. The CDR3 DNA is TGCGCCAGCAGCTTGGACGGAGACTATGGCTACACCTTC. This chain joins TRBV5-1 and TRBJ1-2; D gene ambiguous. Germline CDR1 SGHRS, CDR2 YFSETQ. This CDR3 region has 13 residues. The ends were cut back, 0 bases at V and 3 bases at J, with 6 bases in the middle.

In its sample, this clone was seen a few times. V usage is TRBV2 and J usage is TRBJ2-3, with D possibly being TRBD2 (6 bases). The V end lost 4 bases, the J end lost 2 bases, and 13 bases lay between the germline ends. The germline gives CDR1 SNHLY, CDR2 FYNNEI. The CDR3 runs to 15 residues. CDR3 sequence: CASSAGDFSTDTQYF. In nucleotides, the CDR3 is TGTGCCAGCAGTGCGGGGGACTTTTCCACAGATACGCAGTATTTT.

This chain joins TRBV13 and TRBJ1-2; D perhaps matches TRBD1 (6 bases). CDR3 length equals 16 residues. The germline CDR1 and CDR2 sequences are PRHDT and FYEKMQ (reference sequence). With 1 base removed from V and 3 bases from J, the gap between germline ends came to 15 bases. The CDR3 DNA reads as TGTGCCAGCAGCTTAGAGGGACACCGGCCTGACTATGGCTACACCTTC. It specifies CASSLEGHRPDYGYTF.

V gene TRBV19 combines with J gene TRBJ2-7, with 8 bases lining up with TRBD1. V trimming: 4 bases; J trimming: 2 bases; junction bases outside the gene matches: 4. CDR3 length: 14 residues. CDR1 is LNHDA and CDR2 is SQIVND in the germline V gene (reference sequence). CDR3 DNA: TGTGCCAGTAGTACCAGGGGGCTAACCTACGAGCAGTACGTC. This encodes CASSTRGLTYEQYV.

This clone was counted a single time. The rearrangement uses TRBV4-1 and TRBJ1-2; 8 nucleotides align to TRBD1. CDR1 and CDR2 (germline): MGHRA, YSYEKL. The CDR3 runs 13 residues. J lost 8 bases, V lost 3 bases, and 5 bases had no gene match. Written as DNA, the CDR3 is TGCGCCAGCAGCCACCCAGGGGGCAGCGGCTACACCTTC. It is translated as CASSHPGGSGYTF.

This clone was counted a single time. V and J are TRBV9 and TRBJ2-7, with TRBD1 identical over 7 bases. The CDR3 extends over 15 amino acids. Germline V CDR1 and CDR2: SGDLS, YYNGEE. With 0 bases clipped from V and 1 base from J, the junction kept 4 bases outside the gene matches. The CDR3 DNA sequence: TGTGCCAGCAGCGTAGTCTCACAGGGGTCCTACGAGCAGTACTTC. This gives the protein CASSVVSQGSYEQYF.

The gene calls are TRBV6-2 or TRBV6-3 and TRBJ1-2; D is possibly TRBD1 (5 bases). Trimming pared 2 bases from V and 8 bases from J, leaving 12 bases between. Germline-derived CDR1 and CDR2 are MNHEY and SVGEGT. The CDR3 is 13 amino acids. The CDR3 is CASSYQTGDGYTF. DNA for the CDR3: TGTGCCAGCAGTTACCAGACGGGGGACGGCTACACCTTC.

The J gene is TRBJ1-4, the V gene TRBV6-1, with D possibly TRBD1 on 5 matching bases. Germline CDR1 is MNHNS and CDR2 is SASEGT. The V end lost 4 bases, the J end lost 8 bases, and 23 bases lay between the germline ends. CDR3 length equals 17 residues. Here the CDR3 DNA reads TGTGCCAGCAGTGGACAGCGCCTGGCGGGAAGTGGCGAAAAACTGTTTTTT. Translation: CASSGQRLAGSGEKLFF.

This clone was seen just once. The chain recombines TRBV5-8 with TRBJ2-5, with TRBD2 identical over 8 bases. The CDR3 extends over 15 amino acids. The trim removed 3 bases at V and 2 bases at J, leaving 6 bases unmatched. Germline CDR1 and CDR2: SGHTS and YDEGEE. The CDR3 loop reads CASSYEAGAQETQYF. CDR3 sequence (DNA): TGTGCCAGCAGCTACGAAGCGGGGGCACAAGAGACCCAGTACTTC.

V gene TRBV29-1 combines with J gene TRBJ1-1, with 8 bases lining up with TRBD1. V shed 1 base and J 5 bases; nucleotides not matched to a gene: 3. The germline gives CDR1 SQVTM, CDR2 ANQGSEA. The CDR3 sequence is 13 residues long. The CDR3 sequence is CSVEGTGWTEAFF. The CDR3 region has the DNA TGCAGCGTTGAAGGGACAGGGTGGACTGAAGCTTTCTTT.

The gene calls are TRBV4-1 and TRBJ1-1; tentative D call: TRBD1 (5 bases). The V gene's germline CDR1 is MGHRA and CDR2 YSYEKL. V dropped 4 bases and J dropped 3 bases, with 15 bases sitting between them. The CDR3 extends over 15 amino acids. The CDR3 DNA reads as TGCGCCAGCAGCCCGCGTGTGGGGGGGTACACTGAAGCTTTCTTT. This encodes CASSPRVGGYTEAFF.

The chain recombines TRBV5-1 with TRBJ2-7; tentative D call: TRBD2 (6 bases). Trimming left V 0 bases short and J 3 bases short, with 22 bases between. CDR3 size: 18 residues. Germline CDR1 reads SGHRS; CDR2 reads YFSETQ. CDR3 sequence (DNA): TGCGCCAGCAGCTTGGACCCGGCGGGACGCGATTCCTTCTACGAGCAGTACTTC. Amino acids: CASSLDPAGRDSFYEQYF.

This sequence joins TRBV18 and TRBJ2-2; 9 bases fit TRBD1. The CDR3 has 15 amino acids. Looked up from germline, CDR1 is KGHSH and CDR2 is LQKENI. Trimming cost V 6 bases and J 1 base; bases outside gene matches: 3. CDR3 nucleotide sequence: TGTGCCAGCTCGCTGGGACAGGGGAACACCGGGGAGCTGTTTTTT. Encoded protein: CASSLGQGNTGELFF.

This chain uses TRBV2 with TRBJ1-2, with 8 bases that match TRBD1. The CDR3 is 11 amino acids. V gave up 7 bases and J gave up 7 bases; unmatched junction bases: 2. Per germline, CDR1 SNHLY and CDR2 FYNNEI. CDR3 nucleotides: TGTGCCAGCACCGACAGGGGTGGCTACACCTTC. It translates to CASTDRGGYTF. The full variable domain, with the rest looked up from reference TRBV2 and TRBJ1-2, is EPEVTQTPSHQVTQMGQEVILRCVPISNHLYFYWYRQILGQKVEFLVSFYNNEISEKSEIFDDQFSVERPDGSNFTLKIRSTKLEDSAMYFCASTDRGGYTFGSGTRLTVV.

This clone was counted a few times. One junction end disagrees with the germline gene, perhaps due to a read error. The chain is built from TRBV2 and TRBJ1-1; a weak D match, TRBD1 (5 bases). CDR1 is SNHLY and CDR2 is FYNNEI in the germline V gene. The CDR3 consists of 10 residues. CDR3 residues: CASRTGEVFF. The CDR3 coding sequence is TGTGCCAGCCGAACGGGGGAAGTTTTCTTT.

V usage is TRBV5-1 and J usage is TRBJ2-5, with D perhaps matching TRBD1 (6 bases). Germline V CDR1 and CDR2: SGHRS, YFSETQ. The CDR3 sequence is 12 residues long. The germline V and J ends were trimmed by 7 bases and 2 bases, with 9 bases remaining between them. The CDR3, as DNA: TGCGCCAGCCGACAGGAACAAGAGACCCAGTACTTC. Protein sequence: CASRQEQETQYF.

The rearrangement joins TRBV23-1 to TRBJ2-1; 12 bases are shared with TRBD2. TRBV23-1 is given ORF status, its function remaining uncertain. Unmatched junction bases numbered 15, after V lost 6 bases and J lost 6 bases. The CDR3 has 18 residues. The CDR3 bases are TGCGCCAGCAGCTCCCGGACCCGGACTAGCGGGGAGGGCAATGAGCAGTTCTTC. It codes for CASSSRTRTSGEGNEQFF.

CDR3 loop: CASSLLTTSYQETQYF. CDR3 DNA: TGCGCCAGCAGCTTGCTGACAACCTCCTACCAAGAGACCCAGTACTTC. The V call is TRBV5-1, the J call TRBJ2-5, with D unclear. In germline, CDR1 is SGHRS, CDR2 YFSETQ. The V end lost 1 base, the J end lost 0 bases, and 13 bases lay between the germline ends. This CDR3 region has 16 residues.

The rearrangement uses TRBV9 and TRBJ2-5; 7 bases map to TRBD1. The germline CDR1 and CDR2 sequences are SGDLS and YYNGEE. Trimming at V came to 4 bases and at J to 5 bases, leaving 8 bases not matched to a gene. The length of the CDR3 is 14 residues. CDR3 sequence (DNA): TGTGCCAGCAGCCCGGGGACAGTAGAGGAGACCCAGTACTTC. Translated: CASSPGTVEETQYF.

The chain joins TRBV19 to TRBJ2-1, with a weak D call TRBD1 (7 bases). The CDR3 loop spans 14 amino acids. Germline CDR1 and CDR2: LNHDA and SQIVND (reference sequence). The germline V and J ends were trimmed by 6 bases and 6 bases, with 15 bases remaining between them. The CDR3: CASSPRRGLNEQFF. The CDR3 DNA reads TGTGCCAGTAGCCCCCGGAGGGGGCTCAATGAGCAGTTCTTC. The full variable domain, rest sourced from reference TRBV19 and TRBJ2-1, is DGGITQSPKYLFRKEGQNVTLSCEQNLNHDAMYWYRQDPGQGLRLIYYSQIVNDFQKGDIAEGYSVSREKKESFPLTVTSAQKNPTAFYLCASSPRRGLNEQFFGPGTRLTVL.

The chain links TRBV12-3 or TRBV12-4 to TRBJ1-1, with 10 nucleotides matching TRBD1. V was clipped by 5 bases and J by 7 bases; unmatched bases: 4. The CDR3 runs to 13 residues. The CDR3 sequence is CASSPGQGVEAFF. CDR3 in DNA: TGTGCCAGCAGTCCTGGACAGGGGGTTGAAGCTTTCTTT.